Following are 29 T cell receptor beta chains from one sample sequenced in a study of Ad26.COV2.S vaccination and SARS-CoV-2 variants. Treatment reported: 15 to 20 received Ad26.COV2.S at low or high dose, single or two shots; about 5 received placebo; per-sample allocation not given. Sampling was done on day 63 after the first vaccine or placebo injection. Assay used: immunoSEQ multiplex PCR; TCRdb lists only in-frame clones, some missing. The sample yields approximately 500,000 clones, roughly 89% seen once. The sequenced sample was peripheral blood, obtained in a trial of Ad26.COV2.S vaccine versus placebo. Every receptor here comes from a person aged 18-65 years who received the Ad26.COV2.S COVID-19 vaccine or a placebo.

CDR3 nucleotides: TGCAGCGTTACCTTACTGATACCAGTGAACACTGAAGCTTTCTTT. Translated: CSVTLLIPVNTEAFF. The rearrangement uses TRBV29-1 and TRBJ1-1; D is uncertain. This CDR3 is built from 15 residues. With 5 bases removed from V and 0 bases from J, the gap between germline ends came to 16 bases. Germline CDR1 SQVTM, CDR2 ANQGSEA.

This chain connects TRBV19 to TRBJ1-1; D is possibly TRBD1 (6 bases). Between the trimmed V and J ends, which lost 6 bases and 0 bases, there was a span of 20 bases. There are 17 residues in the CDR3. Per germline, CDR1 LNHDA and CDR2 SQIVND (reference sequence). CDR3 DNA sequence: TGTGCCAGTAGCCACCCGAGGGACAAGACGATGAACACTGAAGCTTTCTTT. Its protein is CASSHPRDKTMNTEAFF.

The chain links TRBV10-3 to TRBJ2-5, with TRBD2 as a possible D gene (7 bases). The CDR3 has 15 residues. Germline V lookup: CDR1 ENHRY, CDR2 SYGVKD. V lost 0 bases and J lost 5, with 13 bases in between. The CDR3 nucleotides read TGTGCCATCAGTGAGTCGAGGGGGGGGAAGGAGACCCAGTACTTC. Amino acids: CAISESRGGKETQYF.

J is TRBJ2-7 and V is TRBV5-1; D may be TRBD1 (5 bases). Trimming took off 0 bases at V and 3 bases at J, with 10 bases between the two ends. The CDR3 loop spans 14 amino acids. Germline V gene data show CDR1 as SGHRS and CDR2 as YFSETQ. The DNA of the CDR3 is TGCGCCAGCAGCTTGGGGAATAGGGGCTACGAGCAGTACTTC. Translated: CASSLGNRGYEQYF.

For the CDR3, the DNA is TGTGCCAGCAGCTCAGGGACAGATTACTACAATGAGCAGTTCTTC. Encoded protein: CASSSGTDYYNEQFF. The rearrangement joins TRBV5-4 to TRBJ2-1, with 7 bases identical to TRBD1. V shed 3 bases and J 3 bases; nucleotides not matched to a gene: 6. The CDR3 has 15 amino acids. The germline gives CDR1 SGHNT, CDR2 YYREEE (reference sequence). Based on the CDR3 plus reference TRBV5-4 and TRBJ2-1, the full variable domain is ETGVTQSPTHLIKTRGQQVTLRCSSQSGHNTVSWYQQALGQGPQFIFQYYREEENGRGNFPPRFSGLQFPNYSSELNVNALELDDSALYLCASSSGTDYYNEQFFGPGTRLTVL.

The V call is TRBV28, the J call TRBJ1-1; no firm D call. The germline V gene has CDR1 MDHEN and CDR2 SYDVKM. The CDR3 totals 14 residues. Trimming removed 6 bases at V and 4 bases at J, with 15 bases between. The CDR3 sequence is CASSGPVVATEAFF. For the CDR3, the DNA is TGTGCCAGCAGCGGCCCGGTCGTGGCCACTGAAGCTTTCTTT.

The V call is TRBV5-4, the J call TRBJ1-1; 12 nucleotides match TRBD1. Germline CDR1 SGHNT, CDR2 YYREEE (reference sequence). The CDR3 is 17 amino acids. The V segment lost 3 bases and the J segment 0 bases; nucleotides outside the gene matches: 6. The CDR3 sequence: CASSSGQGARVNTEAFF. CDR3 coding DNA: TGTGCCAGCAGCTCGGGACAGGGGGCACGGGTGAACACTGAAGCTTTCTTT.

This clone has only a few counts. The rearrangement joins TRBV4-1 to TRBJ1-3; D remains unclear. This CDR3 is built from 14 residues. Germline CDR1 MGHRA, CDR2 YSYEKL. V dropped 1 base and J dropped 8 bases, with 12 bases sitting between them. The CDR3 spells CASSQGVSGDTIYF. Here the CDR3 DNA reads TGCGCCAGCAGCCAAGGTGTCAGCGGGGACACCATATATTTT.

This clone turned up a few times. The gene calls are TRBV19 and TRBJ2-7; no firm D call. Germline V gives CDR1 LNHDA, CDR2 SQIVND (reference sequence). The CDR3 loop spans 12 amino acids. V was pared by 1 base and J by 3 bases, with 4 bases between. CDR3 in amino acids: CASSIVGYEQYF. The CDR3 bases are TGTGCCAGTAGTATAGTAGGCTACGAGCAGTACTTC.

The V gene is TRBV15, the J gene TRBJ1-2; D not resolved. CDR3 length: 15 residues. Germline-derived CDR1 and CDR2 are LNHNV and YYDKDF (reference sequence). The V and J ends lost 5 bases and 5 bases respectively, with 18 bases between them. The CDR3, as DNA: TGTGCCACCAGCCCTGACGGGTCGGGGAATTATGGCTACACCTTC. Translated: CATSPDGSGNYGYTF.

The J gene is TRBJ2-5, the V gene TRBV27, with D tentatively TRBD2 (8 bases). Trimming shortened V by 3 bases and J by 5 bases, and 16 bases separated the two germline ends. Germline V CDR1 and CDR2: MNHEY, SMNVEV (reference sequence). The CDR3 consists of 15 residues. The CDR3 is CASSFVAGQWETQYF. The CDR3 bases are TGTGCCAGCAGTTTTGTAGCGGGACAGTGGGAGACCCAGTACTTC.

This chain joins TRBV28 and TRBJ2-7, with 7 bases that match TRBD1. The germline V gene has CDR1 MDHEN and CDR2 SYDVKM. This CDR3 spans 15 amino acids. With 11 bases clipped from V and 3 bases from J, the junction kept 16 bases outside the gene matches. Here the CDR3 reads CASAPTGARFYEQYF. The CDR3 nucleotides are TGTGCCTCCGCCCCCACAGGGGCTAGATTCTACGAGCAGTACTTC.

The J gene is TRBJ1-3, the V gene TRBV9; D call uncertain. CDR3 length equals 14 residues. The ends were cut back, 3 bases at V and 1 base at J, with 8 bases in the middle. Germline V gene sequence: CDR1 SGDLS, CDR2 YYNGEE. The CDR3 coding sequence is TGTGCCAGCAGCGGCGGCAGGTCTGGAAACACCATATATTTT. It translates to CASSGGRSGNTIYF.

The chain is built from TRBV7-3 and TRBJ2-2, with 7 bases matching TRBD1. In germline, CDR1 is SGHTA, CDR2 FQGTGA. The CDR3 contains 14 residues. V lost 6 bases and J lost 4; bases outside the gene matches: 5. The CDR3 region has the DNA TGTGCCAGCAGGCAAACAGGGGTCACCGGGGAGCTGTTTTTT. Its translation: CASRQTGVTGELFF.

This clone was counted between two and nine times. The chain is built from TRBV5-1 and TRBJ2-7, with 9 bases identical to TRBD1. Germline lookup yields CDR1 SGHRS and CDR2 YFSETQ. CDR3 length equals 15 residues. The junction had 5 bases not matched to a gene; V was cut back by 4 bases and J by 0 bases. The CDR3 spells CASSPGTGISYEQYF. In DNA form, the CDR3 reads TGCGCCAGCAGCCCCGGGACAGGGATCTCCTACGAGCAGTACTTC. Full variable domain (rest looked up from reference TRBV5-1 and TRBJ2-7): KAGVTQTPRYLIKTRGQQVTLSCSPISGHRSVSWYQQTPGQGLQFLFEYFSETQRNKGNFPGRFSGRQFSNSRSEMNVSTLELGDSALYLCASSPGTGISYEQYFGPGTRLTVT.

CDR3 nucleotides: TGTGCCAGTAGCCGGGACAGGGTGCCCTACGAGCAGTACTTC. It encodes CASSRDRVPYEQYF. The chain couples TRBV19 to TRBJ2-7; 9 nucleotides match TRBD1. From germline, CDR1 is LNHDA and CDR2 SQIVND (reference sequence). The CDR3 runs to 14 residues. With V trimmed by 6 bases and J by 2 bases, 5 bases remained unmatched.

The chain has TRBV5-1 and TRBJ2-5, with 13 bases fitting TRBD2. With 0 bases clipped from V and 2 bases from J, the junction kept 7 bases outside the gene matches. The length of the CDR3 is 18 residues. CDR1 and CDR2 (germline): SGHRS, YFSETQ. This chain's CDR3 is CASSLGGPGLAGQETQYF. The CDR3 DNA sequence: TGCGCCAGCAGCTTGGGGGGCCCGGGACTAGCGGGACAAGAGACCCAGTACTTC.

This chain uses TRBV7-9 with TRBJ2-5; D is undetermined. V was clipped by 1 base and J by 2 bases, with 11 bases between them. This CDR3 has 15 residues. Germline V gene lookup returns CDR1 SEHNR and CDR2 FQNEAQ (reference sequence). CDR3 coding DNA: TGTGCCAGCAGCTTAGGGTCGGCAAGTCAAGAGACCCAGTACTTC. Protein product: CASSLGSASQETQYF. Full variable domain (missing parts from reference TRBV7-9 and TRBJ2-5): DTGVSQNPRHKITKRGQNVTFRCDPISEHNRLYWYRQTLGQGPEFLTYFQNEAQLEKSRLLSDRFSAERPKGSFSTLEIQRTEQGDSAMYLCASSLGSASQETQYFGPGTRLLVL.

This sequence joins TRBV9 and TRBJ1-2, with D perhaps TRBD1 (6 bases). V shed 4 bases and J shed 8 bases, with 18 bases lying between them. The CDR3 totals 14 residues. The V gene's germline CDR1 is SGDLS and CDR2 YYNGEE. The CDR3: CASSIQATGIGYTF. The CDR3 DNA reads as TGTGCCAGCAGCATCCAAGCCACAGGGATCGGCTACACCTTC.

This clone has a single count. The rearrangement joins TRBV4-3 to TRBJ2-3; 7 positions agree with TRBD2. There are 16 residues in the CDR3. Losses at the gene ends were 0 bases for V and 2 bases for J; bases not matched to a gene: 5. CDR1 is LGHNA, CDR2 YSLEER, per germline. The CDR3 protein is CASSQEGLPHTDTQYF. In nucleotides, the CDR3 is TGCGCCAGCAGCCAAGAGGGACTACCGCACACAGATACGCAGTATTTT.

The chain has TRBV3-1 (or the pseudogene TRBV3-2) and TRBJ2-5, with 7 bases lining up with TRBD1. CDR3 length equals 15 residues. Trimming removed 5 bases from V and 5 bases from J; junction bases left unmatched: 11. The germline gives CDR1 LGHDT, CDR2 YNNKEL (reference sequence). This chain's CDR3 is CASSFRQGLVETQYF. Written as DNA, the CDR3 is TGTGCCAGCAGCTTCCGACAGGGTCTCGTGGAGACCCAGTACTTC.

V and J are TRBV12-5 and TRBJ2-1; 7 bases fit TRBD1. V trimming: 9 bases; J trimming: 1 base; junction bases outside the gene matches: 9. In germline, CDR1 is LGHNT, CDR2 FRNRAP. CDR3 length: 15 amino acids. The CDR3 reads CASRVGGDSYNEQFF. CDR3 nucleotides: TGTGCTAGCCGGGTAGGGGGCGATTCCTACAATGAGCAGTTCTTC. The whole variable domain, remainder taken from reference TRBV12-5 and TRBJ2-1, is DARVTQTPRHKVTEMGQEVTMRCQPILGHNTVFWYRQTMMQGLELLAYFRNRAPLDDSGMPKDRFSAEMPDATLATLKIQPSEPRDSAVYFCASRVGGDSYNEQFFGPGTRLTVL.

V and J are TRBV10-3 and TRBJ1-2; maybe TRBD1 (5 bases). The germline V gene has CDR1 ENHRY and CDR2 SYGVKD. This CDR3 region has 14 residues. V shed 4 bases and J shed 4 bases, with 13 bases lying between them. The CDR3 bases are TGTGCCATCAGTGGTTCTAGGGACGGCTATGGCTACACCTTC. This gives the protein CAISGSRDGYGYTF.

This chain links TRBV5-1 with TRBJ1-1; 8 bases map to TRBD1. In germline, CDR1 is SGHRS, CDR2 YFSETQ. The CDR3 contains 16 residues. V lost 4 bases and J lost 1; bases outside the gene matches: 9. The CDR3 is CASSRSGQGSNTEAFF. CDR3 coding DNA: TGCGCCAGCAGCCGTAGCGGACAGGGATCGAACACTGAAGCTTTCTTT. Filled out from reference TRBV5-1 and TRBJ1-1, the complete variable domain reads KAGVTQTPRYLIKTRGQQVTLSCSPISGHRSVSWYQQTPGQGLQFLFEYFSETQRNKGNFPGRFSGRQFSNSRSEMNVSTLELGDSALYLCASSRSGQGSNTEAFFGQGTRLTVV.

The V gene is TRBV30, the J gene TRBJ2-3; 7 nucleotides agree with TRBD2. The V gene end was trimmed by 7 bases and the J gene end by 4 bases; junction bases not matched to a gene: 14. CDR3 length equals 15 residues. CDR1 and CDR2 from the germline V gene are GTSNPN and SVGIG (reference sequence). The CDR3 nucleotides read TGTGCCTTAACGTGGGGCGGGAGTAAACCAGATACGCAGTATTTT. It codes for CALTWGGSKPDTQYF.

The CDR3 sequence: CASSPDSSNQPQHF. The CDR3 DNA is TGCGCCAGCAGCCCGGACAGTAGCAATCAGCCCCAGCATTTT. This chain links TRBV5-1 with TRBJ1-5; D is perhaps TRBD1 (6 bases). V was trimmed by 4 bases and J by 0 bases, leaving 8 bases between them. This CDR3 spans 14 amino acids. Germline V CDR1 and CDR2: SGHRS, YFSETQ.

This clone appeared a few times. The gene calls are TRBV15 and TRBJ1-5; D is ambiguous. The CDR3 covers 14 residues. Germline V gives CDR1 LNHNV, CDR2 YYDKDF (reference sequence). V was trimmed by 3 bases and J by 2 bases, leaving 8 bases between them. The CDR3 sequence: CATSRLRGNQPQHF. CDR3 coding DNA: TGTGCCACCAGCAGGCTTAGGGGCAATCAGCCCCAGCATTTT.

The chain carries TRBV19 and TRBJ1-2, with 7 bases that match TRBD1. This CDR3 has 18 residues. V shed 7 bases and J 0 bases; nucleotides not matched to a gene: 17. From germline, CDR1 is LNHDA and CDR2 SQIVND (reference sequence). The CDR3 loop reads CASKDVGLGDRANYGYTF. The CDR3 nucleotides read TGTGCCAGTAAGGATGTTGGTTTGGGGGACAGAGCTAACTATGGCTACACCTTC. The whole variable domain, remainder taken from reference TRBV19 and TRBJ1-2, is DGGITQSPKYLFRKEGQNVTLSCEQNLNHDAMYWYRQDPGQGLRLIYYSQIVNDFQKGDIAEGYSVSREKKESFPLTVTSAQKNPTAFYLCASKDVGLGDRANYGYTFGSGTRLTVV.

The chain joins TRBV25-1 to TRBJ2-5; 12 bases are a match to TRBD2. CDR1 MGHDK and CDR2 SYGVNS come from the germline V gene. Germline trimming cut 0 bases from V and 5 bases from J; bases unmatched to any gene: 7. The CDR3 is 17 amino acids. The CDR3 loop reads CASSEYASGRGTETQYF. The CDR3 nucleotides are TGTGCCAGCAGTGAATATGCTAGCGGGAGGGGTACGGAGACCCAGTACTTC.